The 20 T cell receptor beta chains below were found in one sample sequenced in a study of control samples from healthy donors and cancer patients. Sequenced by immunoSEQ multiplex PCR; TCRdb stores in-frame clones only, minus some. The sample consists of 150,000 to 200,000 clones, about 90% of them appearing once. Material for sequencing was blood. These receptors were collected from a woman aged 30 to 39 in good health.

The chain combines TRBV19 with TRBJ2-2, with 8 bases aligning to TRBD2. The J segment lost 2 bases and the V segment lost 10 bases, leaving 6 bases of the junction unmatched. In germline, CDR1 is LNHDA, CDR2 SQIVND (reference sequence). The CDR3 is 14 amino acids. The DNA of the CDR3 is TGTGCCATCCGGACTAGCCCAAACACCGGGGAGCTGTTTTTT. Amino acids: CAIRTSPNTGELFF.

This rearrangement joins TRBV6-5 to TRBJ2-5; D tentatively reads TRBD1 or TRBD2 (6 bases each). V lost 2 bases and J 7 bases, leaving 17 bases between the germline ends. The V gene's germline CDR1 is MNHEY and CDR2 SVGAGI. The CDR3 covers 15 residues. The CDR3 DNA sequence: TGTGCCAGCAGTTACCGAGACCTAGGGGGAGGGACCCAGTACTTC. Amino acids: CASSYRDLGGGTQYF.

The chain carries TRBV6-5 and TRBJ2-1, with D perhaps given as TRBD1 or TRBD2 (6 bases each). Germline CDR1 MNHEY, CDR2 SVGAGI. Trimming removed 3 bases at V and 6 bases at J, with 15 bases between. This CDR3 spans 15 amino acids. The CDR3 sequence is CASSYERPGANEQFF. The CDR3 DNA reads as TGTGCCAGCAGTTATGAGCGCCCGGGGGCCAATGAGCAGTTCTTC.

This chain uses TRBV18 with TRBJ1-4; possible D gene TRBD1, 5 bases. The CDR3 runs to 14 residues. CDR1 is KGHSH and CDR2 is LQKENI in the germline V gene. V gave up 3 bases and J gave up 6 bases, with 11 bases separating them. This CDR3 is CASSPGGSYEKLFF. The CDR3 nucleotides read TGTGCCAGCTCACCTGGGGGAAGTTATGAAAAACTGTTTTTT.

This CDR3 reads CASSPVSGGANVLTF. CDR3 DNA: TGTGCCAGCAGCCCAGTCTCAGGTGGGGCCAACGTCCTGACTTTC. The genes are TRBV7-9 and TRBJ2-6, with D hard to call. Looked up from germline, CDR1 is SEHNR and CDR2 is FQNEAQ (reference sequence). The CDR3 totals 15 residues. V was cut by 5 bases and J by 3 bases, with 11 bases left in between.

This clone was detected once. The chain carries TRBV12-3 or TRBV12-4 and TRBJ2-7, with 8 bases that match TRBD1. After removal of 6 bases from V and 4 bases from J, the junction contained 5 bases not matched to a gene. The CDR3 loop spans 13 amino acids. For the CDR3, the DNA is TGTGCCAGCAGCTGGACAGGGAGATACGAGCAGTACTTC. Amino acid sequence: CASSWTGRYEQYF.

The CDR3 here is CASSLGTGGGSRNEQFF. CDR3 DNA sequence: TGTGCCAGCAGCTTAGGAACCGGGGGCGGGAGTCGCAATGAGCAGTTCTTC. The V and J genes are TRBV7-9 and TRBJ2-1; D may be TRBD2 (7 bases). Germline CDR1 reads SEHNR; CDR2 reads FQNEAQ (reference sequence). The CDR3 is made up of 17 amino acids. The V and J ends lost 1 base and 6 bases respectively, with 19 bases between them.

The gene calls are TRBV7-6 and TRBJ2-2; 8 bases agree with TRBD2. This CDR3 contains 18 residues. V shed 2 bases and J 3 bases; nucleotides not matched to a gene: 11. Germline V gene sequence: CDR1 SGHVS, CDR2 FNYEAQ. CDR3 bases: TGTGCCAGCAGCTTAAATATCCAGCGGGAGACCTACACCGGGGAGCTGTTTTTT. Amino acid sequence: CASSLNIQRETYTGELFF.

The rearrangement joins TRBV5-4 to TRBJ1-1; D is possibly TRBD1 (5 bases). The V end was cut by 0 bases, the J end by 3 bases, with 12 bases between. The germline CDR1 and CDR2 sequences are SGHNT and YYREEE (reference sequence). The CDR3 loop spans 15 amino acids. CDR3 loop: CASSLGGDVDTEAFF. Written as DNA, the CDR3 is TGTGCCAGCAGCTTGGGGGGGGATGTCGACACTGAAGCTTTCTTT. The full variable domain, with the rest looked up from reference TRBV5-4 and TRBJ1-1, is ETGVTQSPTHLIKTRGQQVTLRCSSQSGHNTVSWYQQALGQGPQFIFQYYREEENGRGNFPPRFSGLQFPNYSSELNVNALELDDSALYLCASSLGGDVDTEAFFGQGTRLTVV.

The chain is built from TRBV4-2 and TRBJ2-1; D perhaps matches TRBD1 (6 bases). Germline assignment: CDR1 LGHNA and CDR2 YNFKEQ. Trimming took off 2 bases at V and 4 bases at J, with 15 bases between the two ends. The CDR3 has 16 residues. The CDR3 loop reads CASSQQNRGQYNEQFF. The CDR3 nucleotides read TGTGCCAGCAGCCAACAAAACCGCGGACAGTACAATGAGCAGTTCTTC.

This clone was seen just once. This chain uses TRBV7-2 with TRBJ2-5; 7 bases line up with TRBD2. V shed 4 bases and J 2 bases; nucleotides not matched to a gene: 7. Germline values: CDR1 SGHTA, CDR2 FQGNSA. CDR3 size: 15 residues. This CDR3 is CASSYPAAGQETQYF. Written as DNA, the CDR3 is TGTGCCAGCAGCTATCCAGCAGCGGGACAAGAGACCCAGTACTTC.

This chain connects TRBV19 to TRBJ1-4; 9 positions agree with TRBD1. This CDR3 spans 13 amino acids. V lost 9 bases, J lost 7 bases, and 6 bases stayed unmatched. Germline V lookup: CDR1 LNHDA, CDR2 SQIVND (reference sequence). The CDR3 nucleotides read TGTGCCAGCCGACAGGGGGGAAGTGAAAAACTGTTTTTT. Amino acids: CASRQGGSEKLFF.

This chain uses TRBV5-1 with TRBJ1-1; 9 nucleotides align to TRBD1. Germline CDR1 SGHRS, CDR2 YFSETQ. This CDR3 has 14 residues. J gave up 11 bases and V 0 bases, and 8 bases lay outside the gene matches. CDR3 residues: CASSLAQGAGKAFF. The CDR3 DNA is TGCGCCAGCAGCTTGGCACAGGGGGCCGGGAAGGCTTTCTTT.

The chain combines TRBV25-1 with TRBJ2-7; D remains ambiguous. The CDR3 length is 12 residues. Trimming cost V 4 bases and J 4 bases, with 8 bases left between them. Per germline, CDR1 MGHDK and CDR2 SYGVNS. CDR3 nucleotide sequence: TGTGCCAGCAGTGTGACTCCATACGAGCAGTACTTC. Translating it yields CASSVTPYEQYF.

This chain connects TRBV30 to TRBJ2-3, with 10 nucleotides matching TRBD2. J lost 5 bases, V lost 0 bases, and 5 bases had no gene match. This CDR3 has 15 amino acids. Germline loops: CDR1 GTSNPN, CDR2 SVGIG (reference sequence). CDR3 protein: CAWSVAGGPRDTQYF. In DNA, the CDR3 is TGTGCCTGGAGTGTAGCGGGAGGGCCGCGAGATACGCAGTATTTT.

This clone has a count of ten or more. CDR3 nucleotide sequence: TGTGCCAGCAGTCTCAATACAGGGTTCTCAGCTTTCTTT. The encoded protein is CASSLNTGFSAFF. V is TRBV12-3 or TRBV12-4 and J is TRBJ1-1; possible D gene TRBD1, 6 bases. Trimming shortened V by 5 bases and J by 10 bases, and 17 bases separated the two germline ends. The CDR3 is 13 amino acids.

The CDR3, as DNA: TGCGCCAGCAGCCAAGCTAGTGTTGGGACAGGGGGTCTGACTGAAGCTTTCTTT. Protein product: CASSQASVGTGGLTEAFF. This chain uses TRBV4-1 with TRBJ1-1; 11 bases align to TRBD1. Germline V gene sequence: CDR1 MGHRA, CDR2 YSYEKL. V trimming: 1 base; J trimming: 5 bases; junction bases outside the gene matches: 12. The CDR3 loop spans 18 amino acids.

The chain recombines TRBV10-3 with TRBJ1-1, with 7 positions matching TRBD1. V lost 4 bases to trimming and J lost 1 base; unmatched junction nucleotides: 9. Germline CDR1 and CDR2: ENHRY and SYGVKD. This CDR3 spans 16 amino acids. Here the CDR3 reads CAISAVTGERNTEAFF. The CDR3 DNA reads TGTGCCATCAGTGCCGTTACAGGGGAAAGGAACACTGAAGCTTTCTTT.

The rearrangement joins TRBV2 to TRBJ1-5; 7 bases align to TRBD1. The V and J ends lost 4 bases and 0 bases, in that order; junction bases with no gene match: 3. The CDR3 totals 15 residues. The germline V gene encodes CDR1 SNHLY and CDR2 FYNNEI. This chain's CDR3 is CASSADRASNQPQHF. In DNA, the CDR3 is TGTGCCAGCAGTGCAGACAGGGCTAGCAATCAGCCCCAGCATTTT.

The V gene is TRBV9, the J gene TRBJ2-3; 7 bases fit TRBD1. The CDR3 sequence is 17 residues long. V dropped 4 bases and J dropped 0; count of bases not matched to a gene: 11. Germline V lookup: CDR1 SGDLS, CDR2 YYNGEE. For the CDR3, the DNA is TGTGCCAGCAGCTCCCGAGGGGGCGGGCTTAGCACAGATACGCAGTATTTT. Translating it yields CASSSRGGGLSTDTQYF.